Here is one T cell receptor beta chain with its context. This sample was included in a study of cytomegalovirus exposure and HLA in healthy donors. V was clipped by 2 bases and J by 5 bases, with 10 bases between them. Germline V gives CDR1 SGDLS, CDR2 YYNGEE. The CDR3 runs to 13 residues. A multiplex PCR was run with 60 Vbeta primers and 13 Jbeta primers. Sequenced by immunoSEQ multiplex PCR; TCRdb stores in-frame clones only, minus some. Of 150,000 to 200,000 clones in the sample, almost 80% are singletons; the top ten hold about 14%. The TCR sequence derives from a man in his fifties or sixties in good health and CMV-seropositive. The V call is TRBV9, the J call TRBJ2-5; no definite D call. The sequenced sample was PBMCs. The CDR3 loop is CASSVFLGETQYF. The CDR3 DNA follows: TGTGCCAGCAGCGTTTTCTTGGGCGAGACCCAGTACTTC.